This T cell receptor (beta chain) was recorded in a study of blood T cell repertoires in COVID-19. Study in general: Samples representing acute and convalescent COVID-19 were sourced from the United States, Italy and Spain. In each case, the material was cDNA or gDNA derived from T cells, B-cell-depleted T cells, or PBMCs.

After removal of 5 bases from V and 6 bases from J, the junction contained 10 bases not matched to a gene. The CDR3 sequence is 15 residues long. Germline V gene data show CDR1 as SGHTA and CDR2 as FQGTGA. Source study methods: Cell counts per sample came from amplifying reference gene primers. The assay was immunoSEQ multiplex PCR, and TCRdb's table has in-frame clones only and misses some. V and J calls and clone size come straight from that table; D and trimming were deduced from the DNA. Among around 72,000 clones listed, roughly 76% were seen once. The rearrangement links TRBV7-3 to TRBJ1-2, with TRBD1 identical over 9 bases. The clonotype comes from a woman in her sixties or seventies with acute or convalescent COVID-19. Sample: peripheral blood. In nucleotides, the CDR3 is TGTGCCAGCAGCCTAGGGACAGGGTTAGGAGATGGCTACACCTTC. Translation: CASSLGTGLGDGYTF.